Each of the 32 T cell receptor beta chains below was sequenced from the same sample in a study of Ad26.COV2.S vaccination and SARS-CoV-2 variants. Documented treatment: around 19 received Ad26.COV2.S at low or high dose, single or two shots; a few received placebo; per-sample allocation not given. Collection of the samples took place on day 63 after the first injection of vaccine or placebo. Profiling relied on immunoSEQ multiplex PCR, and the TCRdb table lists in-frame clones only, not all of them. The sample carries 430,000 or so clones, 89% recorded once. The sample consisted of peripheral blood, taken in a trial of Ad26.COV2.S vaccine versus placebo. Source of these receptors: a person aged 18-65 years who received the Ad26.COV2.S COVID-19 vaccine or a placebo.

The chain carries TRBV11-2 and TRBJ2-4, with D hard to call. V dropped 4 bases and J dropped 0 bases, with 22 bases sitting between them. CDR1 and CDR2 (germline): SGHAT, FQNNGV. The CDR3 is 19 residues long. The CDR3 DNA sequence: TGTGCCAGCAGCTCTTCAAGCTATCCTCCAACTTTAGCCAAAAACATTCAGTACTTC. Translation: CASSSSSYPPTLAKNIQYF.

The rearrangement uses TRBV10-3 and TRBJ1-4, with 8 bases matching TRBD1. The CDR3 loop spans 19 amino acids. V was clipped by 5 bases and J by 1 base; unmatched bases: 15. Germline loops: CDR1 ENHRY, CDR2 SYGVKD. The CDR3: CAISPHGPTGEVTNEKLFF. The CDR3 DNA follows: TGTGCCATCAGTCCGCACGGGCCGACAGGGGAGGTAACTAATGAAAAACTGTTTTTT.

The chain carries TRBV4-3 and TRBJ2-7; no clear D gene. The germline gives CDR1 LGHNA, CDR2 YSLEER. Trimming removed 4 bases from V and 0 bases from J, with 16 bases in between. This CDR3 is built from 16 residues. The CDR3 sequence: CASSRDFDLISYEQYV. CDR3 nucleotide sequence: TGCGCCAGCAGCCGAGACTTCGACCTAATCTCCTACGAGCAGTACGTC.

V usage is TRBV7-9 and J usage is TRBJ2-5; D is ambiguous. Trimming removed 3 bases at V and 0 bases at J, with 8 bases between. The germline gives CDR1 SEHNR, CDR2 FQNEAQ (reference sequence). The CDR3 spans 14 residues. CDR3 loop: CASSFPSYQETQYF. Written as DNA, the CDR3 is TGTGCCAGCAGCTTTCCCTCGTACCAAGAGACCCAGTACTTC.

V gene TRBV21-1 combines with J gene TRBJ2-7; the D call of TRBD2 is as the table states it, not checked on the DNA. TRBV21-1 is given as a pseudogene. The CDR3 has 16 residues. CDR3 in DNA: TGTGCCAGCAGCTTCAGAAGGAGGTCGAGCTCCTACGAGCAGTACGTC. It encodes CASSFRRRSSSYEQYV.

This clone has just one count. The gene calls are TRBV7-2 and TRBJ1-2; D may be TRBD1 (5 bases). This CDR3 has 19 residues. Germline lookup yields CDR1 SGHTA and CDR2 FQGNSA. The V gene lost 5 bases and the J gene lost 5 bases, with 30 bases spanning the gap. This CDR3 reads CASSITVARVTASKYGYTF. In DNA form, the CDR3 reads TGTGCCAGCAGCATAACTGTGGCCAGGGTCACAGCTTCGAAGTATGGCTACACCTTC. The complete variable domain, with remaining parts taken from reference TRBV7-2 and TRBJ1-2, reads GAGVSQSPSNKVTEKGKDVELRCDPISGHTALYWYRQSLGQGLEFLIYFQGNSAPDKSGLPSDRFSAERTGGSVSTLTIQRTQQEDSAVYLCASSITVARVTASKYGYTFGSGTRLTVV.

The chain recombines TRBV5-1 with TRBJ1-2; D unresolved. V was shortened by 4 bases and J by 7 bases, with 11 bases between the two germline ends. CDR1 is SGHRS, CDR2 YFSETQ, per germline. The CDR3 has 12 amino acids. DNA of the CDR3: TGCGCCAGCAGCCCCAACGCAGGTGGCTACACCTTC. Encoded protein: CASSPNAGGYTF.

This clone was picked up a small number of times. The CDR3 DNA follows: TGTGCCATCAGTGAGTCGACAGGGGCGGGCTACGAGCAGTACTTC. It codes for CAISESTGAGYEQYF. The chain uses TRBV10-3 and TRBJ2-7; 8 bases map to TRBD1. The CDR3 totals 15 residues. Germline values: CDR1 ENHRY, CDR2 SYGVKD. Trimming cost V 0 bases and J 3 bases; bases outside gene matches: 4.

The DNA of the CDR3 is TGTGCCAGCAGTGCCGGACAGGGATATTTAAACGAGCAGTACTTC. This translates into CASSAGQGYLNEQYF. V is TRBV2 and J is TRBJ2-7; 8 bases match TRBD1. Germline loops: CDR1 SNHLY, CDR2 FYNNEI. With V trimmed by 4 bases and J by 5 bases, 10 bases remained unmatched. This CDR3 is 15 amino acids long.

V gene TRBV4-1 combines with J gene TRBJ1-6; D gene unclear. Per germline, CDR1 MGHRA and CDR2 YSYEKL. Trimming left V 1 base short and J 0 bases short, with 4 bases between. This CDR3 spans 15 amino acids. The CDR3 bases are TGCGCCAGCAGCCAAGGGGGCTCCTATAATTCACCCCTCCACTTT. It specifies CASSQGGSYNSPLHF.

This rearrangement joins TRBV21-1 to TRBJ2-7; TRBD2, the D gene given by the table, was not confirmed from the DNA. TRBV21-1 is labeled a pseudogene. The CDR3 loop spans 16 amino acids. DNA of the CDR3: TGTGCCAGCAGCAGACGACTAGCGGGAGAATACTACGAGCAGTACGTC. Amino acids: CASSRRLAGEYYEQYV.

The CDR3 is CASSQLRLAGFHEQYF. DNA of the CDR3: TGCGCCAGCAGCCAACTTCGACTAGCGGGGTTCCACGAGCAGTACTTC. The J gene is TRBJ2-7, the V gene TRBV4-3; 11 bases match TRBD2. Germline V gives CDR1 LGHNA, CDR2 YSLEER. V lost 2 bases and J lost 5; bases outside the gene matches: 8. CDR3 length: 16 amino acids.

The chain uses TRBV4-3 and TRBJ2-7, with a possible D match to TRBD2 (6 bases). The length of the CDR3 is 17 residues. The germline V gene encodes CDR1 LGHNA and CDR2 YSLEER. V lost 0 bases and J lost 4, with 19 bases in between. The CDR3: CASSQELSSGVSYEQYV. As DNA, the CDR3 is TGCGCCAGCAGCCAAGAACTCAGCTCGGGAGTCAGTTACGAGCAGTACGTC.

The chain couples TRBV28 to TRBJ1-2, with D possibly matching TRBD1 (6 bases). CDR1 MDHEN and CDR2 SYDVKM come from the germline V gene. V lost 7 bases to trimming and J lost 0 bases, with 15 bases between them. This CDR3 has 15 amino acids. The CDR3 bases are TGTGCCAGCACCTTTCCCGGGGGCTCTAACTATGGCTACACCTTC. Its translation: CASTFPGGSNYGYTF.

This clone was observed once. The chain uses TRBV7-2 and TRBJ1-1, with a tentative D call TRBD1 (6 bases). Trimming stripped 2 bases from V and 0 bases from J, with 10 bases between. This CDR3 spans 15 amino acids. The germline V gene encodes CDR1 SGHTA and CDR2 FQGNSA. CDR3 sequence (DNA): TGTGCCAGCAGCTTATTGGCAGGGGTGAACACTGAAGCTTTCTTT. Protein sequence: CASSLLAGVNTEAFF.

The chain joins TRBV15 to TRBJ2-1; D uncertain. Trimming took 1 base from V and 10 from J, leaving 11 bases between them. From germline, CDR1 is LNHNV and CDR2 YYDKDF (reference sequence). The CDR3 contains 13 residues. CDR3 amino acids: CATSRAPAREQFF. CDR3 sequence (DNA): TGTGCCACCAGCAGAGCCCCAGCGCGCGAGCAGTTCTTC.

The rearrangement links TRBV4-3 to TRBJ2-1; no reliable D call. Trimming removed 0 bases at V and 5 bases at J, with 14 bases between. CDR1 and CDR2 (germline): LGHNA, YSLEER. The CDR3 extends over 16 amino acids. CDR3 in amino acids: CASSQDSTSLNNEQFF. CDR3 sequence (DNA): TGCGCCAGCAGCCAAGATTCCACCTCCCTTAACAATGAGCAGTTCTTC.

This chain connects TRBV5-1 to TRBJ1-3, with no clear D. CDR1 and CDR2 from the germline V gene are SGHRS and YFSETQ. V was trimmed by 3 bases and J by 0 bases, leaving 13 bases between them. The CDR3 covers 16 residues. The CDR3 loop is CASSYIEQDSGNTIYF. Written as DNA, the CDR3 is TGCGCCAGCAGCTATATAGAACAAGACTCTGGAAACACCATATATTTT.

This clone was observed a single time. The genes are TRBV2 and TRBJ2-2; D is perhaps TRBD1 or TRBD2 (6 bases each). Trimming cost V 3 bases and J 6 bases, with 14 bases left between them. CDR3 length: 15 residues. Germline CDR1 and CDR2: SNHLY and FYNNEI. For the CDR3, the DNA is TGTGCCAGCAGTGATCATACAGGGAGGCCCGGGGAGCTGTTTTTT. Translation: CASSDHTGRPGELFF. The full variable domain, with the rest looked up from reference TRBV2 and TRBJ2-2, is EPEVTQTPSHQVTQMGQEVILRCVPISNHLYFYWYRQILGQKVEFLVSFYNNEISEKSEIFDDQFSVERPDGSNFTLKIRSTKLEDSAMYFCASSDHTGRPGELFFGEGSRLTVL.

This chain joins TRBV3-1 (or the pseudogene TRBV3-2) and TRBJ2-5; D ambiguous. Germline loops: CDR1 LGHDT, CDR2 YNNKEL (reference sequence). Trimming took off 2 bases at V and 5 bases at J, with 6 bases between the two ends. The CDR3 covers 12 residues. In DNA, the CDR3 is TGTGCCAGCAGCCAAAATAAGGAGACCCAGTACTTC. Translated, it gives CASSQNKETQYF.

This chain connects TRBV6-4 to TRBJ2-1, with TRBD2 identical over 10 bases. Germline lookup yields CDR1 MRHNA and CDR2 SNTAGT. V lost 5 bases, J lost 3 bases, and 4 bases stayed unmatched. This CDR3 is 15 amino acids long. CDR3 residues: CASSSGTSDYNEQFF. CDR3 DNA sequence: TGTGCCAGCAGTAGCGGGACTAGCGACTACAATGAGCAGTTCTTC.

The genes are TRBV4-3 and TRBJ1-4; no reliable D call. This CDR3 region has 14 residues. Trimming pared 0 bases from V and 13 bases from J, leaving 15 bases between. Germline CDR1 and CDR2: LGHNA and YSLEER. The CDR3 bases are TGCGCCAGCAGCCAAGATGGGTCTGAGGGAGGACTGTTTTTT. Translation gives CASSQDGSEGGLFF.

V is TRBV5-1 and J is TRBJ1-1, with D possibly TRBD1 on 6 matching bases. The CDR3 is 19 residues long. The germline CDR1 and CDR2 sequences are SGHRS and YFSETQ. V was trimmed by 0 bases and J by 0 bases, leaving 21 bases between them. This CDR3 reads CASSLGRGGDGDMNTEAFF. The CDR3 DNA reads TGCGCCAGCAGCTTGGGCCGTGGGGGCGACGGTGACATGAACACTGAAGCTTTCTTT.

The chain employs TRBV5-1 and TRBJ2-7; 7 bases match TRBD1. V lost 0 bases and J lost 6; bases outside the gene matches: 12. Germline V gene lookup returns CDR1 SGHRS and CDR2 YFSETQ. The CDR3 has 16 amino acids. The CDR3 reads CASSLGGTDLLREQYF. CDR3 sequence (DNA): TGCGCCAGCAGCTTGGGAGGGACAGACCTCTTGCGCGAGCAGTACTTC.

This chain uses TRBV4-1 with TRBJ2-2; 11 bases line up with TRBD2. The CDR3 length is 20 residues. The V gene's germline CDR1 is MGHRA and CDR2 YSYEKL. Trimming took 4 bases from V and 5 from J; bases not matched to a gene: 18. This CDR3 is CASSRRQGELAGVTTGELFF. As DNA, the CDR3 is TGCGCCAGCAGCCGCCGACAGGGAGAACTAGCGGGAGTGACTACCGGGGAGCTGTTTTTT.

This clone was recorded once. This chain links TRBV7-9 with TRBJ1-1; perhaps TRBD1 as D (5 bases). The CDR3 is 14 residues long. V dropped 4 bases and J dropped 7 bases, with 16 bases sitting between them. From germline, CDR1 is SEHNR and CDR2 FQNEAQ (reference sequence). The CDR3 region is CASSSTHLRDEAFF. The CDR3 DNA reads as TGTGCCAGCAGCTCGACTCACCTCAGGGATGAAGCTTTCTTT. Together with reference TRBV7-9 and TRBJ1-1, the CDR3 gives the full variable domain: DTGVSQNPRHKITKRGQNVTFRCDPISEHNRLYWYRQTLGQGPEFLTYFQNEAQLEKSRLLSDRFSAERPKGSFSTLEIQRTEQGDSAMYLCASSSTHLRDEAFFGQGTRLTVV.

The table lists this clone with a count of one. The chain carries TRBV2 and TRBJ2-2, with 9 bases matching TRBD1. Germline assignment: CDR1 SNHLY and CDR2 FYNNEI. This CDR3 contains 14 residues. J was trimmed by 5 bases and V by 10 bases; bases with no gene match: 8. CDR3 sequence reads: CATTRDRETGELFF. Here the CDR3 DNA reads TGTGCCACAACCCGGGACAGGGAAACCGGGGAGCTGTTTTTT. Filled out from reference TRBV2 and TRBJ2-2, the complete variable domain reads EPEVTQTPSHQVTQMGQEVILRCVPISNHLYFYWYRQILGQKVEFLVSFYNNEISEKSEIFDDQFSVERPDGSNFTLKIRSTKLEDSAMYFCATTRDRETGELFFGEGSRLTVL.

V and J are TRBV5-1 and TRBJ2-1, with TRBD1 matching over 7 bases. Germline CDR1 is SGHRS and CDR2 is YFSETQ. This CDR3 comprises 15 residues. V lost 0 bases, J lost 7 bases, and 7 bases stayed unmatched. The CDR3 spells CASSLGQGYRNEQFF. The CDR3, as DNA: TGCGCCAGCAGCTTGGGACAGGGTTATAGAAATGAGCAGTTCTTC.

The table lists this clone with a few counts. The V and J genes are TRBV11-3 and TRBJ1-2, with a tentative D call TRBD1 (5 bases). The CDR3 has 12 amino acids. Trimming removed 5 bases from V and 5 bases from J, with 9 bases in between. CDR1 is SGHNT, CDR2 YENEEA, per germline. The CDR3 sequence is CASSPGPYGYTF. As DNA, the CDR3 is TGTGCCAGCAGCCCGGGGCCATATGGCTACACCTTC.

The chain carries TRBV28 and TRBJ2-1; 7 bases are a match to TRBD1. This CDR3 has 15 residues. With V trimmed by 5 bases and J by 6 bases, 10 bases remained unmatched. CDR1 MDHEN and CDR2 SYDVKM come from the germline V gene. The CDR3 sequence: CASSPTGDKLNEQFF. The CDR3 bases are TGTGCCAGCAGTCCCACAGGGGACAAACTCAATGAGCAGTTCTTC.

Concerning this clone: At one boundary the junction diverges from the germline segment, which might be a read error. The V call is TRBV20-1, the J call TRBJ1-2, with unresolved D. The length of the CDR3 is 11 residues. Germline V gene lookup returns CDR1 DFQATT and CDR2 SNEGSKA (reference sequence). CDR3 loop: CSARAGLRPPF. CDR3 nucleotide sequence: TGCAGTGCTAGAGCGGGATTGCGACCCCCATTC.

This sequence joins TRBV5-1 and TRBJ2-1; TRBD2 might be the D (6 bases). The V and J ends lost 5 bases and 10 bases respectively, with 22 bases between them. Germline lookup yields CDR1 SGHRS and CDR2 YFSETQ. The CDR3 consists of 15 residues. CDR3 coding DNA: TGCGCCAGCAGACTGATGACTAGTCGGGATATAGAGCAGTTCTTC. This encodes CASRLMTSRDIEQFF.